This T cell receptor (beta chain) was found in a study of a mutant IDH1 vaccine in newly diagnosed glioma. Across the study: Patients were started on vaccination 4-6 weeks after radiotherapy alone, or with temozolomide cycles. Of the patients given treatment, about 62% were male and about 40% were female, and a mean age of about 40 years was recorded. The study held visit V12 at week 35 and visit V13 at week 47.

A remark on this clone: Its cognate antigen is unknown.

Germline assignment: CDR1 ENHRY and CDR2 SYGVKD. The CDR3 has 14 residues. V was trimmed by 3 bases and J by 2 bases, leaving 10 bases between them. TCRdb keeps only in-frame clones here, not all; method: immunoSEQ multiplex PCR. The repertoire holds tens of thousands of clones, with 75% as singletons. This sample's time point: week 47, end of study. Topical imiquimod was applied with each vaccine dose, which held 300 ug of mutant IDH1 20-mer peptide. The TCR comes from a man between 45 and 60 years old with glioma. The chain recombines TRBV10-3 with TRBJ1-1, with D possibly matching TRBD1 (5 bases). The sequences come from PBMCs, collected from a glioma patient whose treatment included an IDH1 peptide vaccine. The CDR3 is CAISERGRNTEAFF. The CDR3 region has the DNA TGTGCCATCAGTGAAAGGGGAAGAAACACTGAAGCTTTCTTT.